A selection of T cell receptor beta chains follows, all from one sample in a study of T cell responses to AZD1222 COVID-19 vaccine. Using immunoSEQ multiplex PCR, the repertoire was profiled, and TCRdb retains in-frame clones only, with some absent. The repertoire consists of 140,000 or so clones, with roughly nine tenths occurring once and the leading ten covering roughly 4%. Material: peripheral blood, obtained 28 days after the second AZD1222 dose. These receptors were taken from an adult who received the AZD1222 COVID-19 vaccine. CDR3s include the opening cysteine and the closing phenylalanine or tryptophan. D genes are given only for firm matches. Expanded clones are given a class, and other clones once, few, many or no size at all.

cdr3_length	v_call	d_call	clone_size	j_call	cdr3_aa	cdr3_nt
15	TRBV3-1/TRBV3-2	-	-	TRBJ2-3	CASSPIVALVDTQYF	TGTGCCAGCAGCCCCATCGTCGCCTTGGTTGATACGCAGTATTTT
13	TRBV18	TRBD1	-	TRBJ1-1	CASTRDRNTEAFF	TGTGCCAGCACACGGGACAGAAACACTGAAGCTTTCTTT
13	TRBV2	TRBD1	-	TRBJ2-3	CASDRESTDTQYF	TGTGCCAGCGACAGGGAAAGCACAGATACGCAGTATTTT
14	TRBV5-5	-	once	TRBJ1-2	CASSTARGNYGYTF	TGTGCCAGCAGCACCGCTAGGGGCAACTATGGCTACACCTTC
13	TRBV7-9	-	once	TRBJ1-1	CASSAQEDTEAFF	TGTGCCAGCAGCGCCCAGGAAGACACTGAAGCTTTCTTT
10	TRBV11-2	-	-	TRBJ2-7	CASSTYEQYF	TGTGCCAGCAGCACCTACGAGCAGTACTTC
15	TRBV27	-	-	TRBJ1-2	CASSPGTNAGYGYTF	TGTGCCAGCAGCCCCGGGACAAACGCGGGCTATGGCTACACCTTC
16	TRBV5-1	TRBD2	-	TRBJ2-1	CASSPRLAGVVNEQFF	TGCGCCAGCAGCCCCCGACTAGCGGGAGTGGTTAATGAGCAGTTCTTC
12	TRBV7-2	-	-	TRBJ1-1	CASSLAGAEAFF	TGTGCCAGCAGCTTAGCGGGTGCTGAAGCTTTCTTT
15	TRBV4-1	TRBD1	-	TRBJ1-1	CASSRGTAKNTEAFF	TGCGCCAGCAGCCGAGGGACAGCGAAGAACACTGAAGCTTTCTTT
12	TRBV6-4	-	-	TRBJ2-3	CAPPGRNGTQYF	TGTGCCCCCCCGGGCCGGAATGGTACGCAGTATTTT
15	TRBV13	-	-	TRBJ2-7	CASSLDRAPSYEQYF	TGTGCCAGCAGCTTAGACAGGGCTCCTTCCTACGAGCAGTACTTC
15	TRBV7-3	TRBD1	-	TRBJ2-5	CASSSGQGYQETQYF	TGTGCCAGCAGCTCTGGACAGGGTTACCAAGAGACCCAGTACTTC
15	TRBV15	-	-	TRBJ1-2	CATTSRLEGVYGYTF	TGTGCCACCACCTCCCGGCTGGAGGGGGTGTATGGCTACACCTTC
15	TRBV29-1	-	-	TRBJ1-5	CSVAFMAGSTQPQHF	TGCAGCGTCGCATTTATGGCAGGCTCAACTCAGCCCCAGCATTTT
15	TRBV3-1/TRBV3-2	-	-	TRBJ2-5	CASSLRGTPHETQYF	TGTGCCAGCAGCCTACGCGGGACTCCCCACGAGACCCAGTACTTC
15	TRBV27	TRBD1	once	TRBJ1-5	CASMRTGSSNQPQHF	TGTGCCAGCATGCGGACAGGGTCTTCAAATCAGCCCCAGCATTTT
14	TRBV18	-	-	TRBJ1-1	CASSPNKMNTEAFF	TGTGCCAGCTCACCAAACAAGATGAACACTGAAGCTTTCTTT
18	TRBV1	-	-	TRBJ1-5	CTSSHPGSGSCLNQPQHF	TGCACCAGCAGCCATCCCGGTTCGGGCAGTTGCCTCAATCAGCCCCAGCATTTT
16	TRBV19	-	-	TRBJ1-4	CASSIAFRRTNEKLFF	TGTGCCAGTAGTATAGCTTTCCGACGGACTAATGAAAAACTGTTTTTT
14	TRBV4-2	-	-	TRBJ1-2	CASSQSDPGSGYTF	TGTGCCAGCAGCCAATCTGACCCCGGCAGTGGCTACACCTTC
15	TRBV18	TRBD1	-	TRBJ1-5	CASSPTGGTYQPQHF	TGTGCCAGCTCACCAACAGGGGGGACGTATCAGCCCCAGCATTTT
13	TRBV29-1	-	-	TRBJ1-4	CSVGWGLGEKLFF	TGCAGCGTTGGATGGGGCTTAGGAGAAAAACTGTTTTTT
15	TRBV4-3	TRBD2	-	TRBJ2-5	CASSQNAGVGETQYF	TGCGCCAGCAGCCAAAATGCGGGGGTCGGGGAGACCCAGTACTTC
15	TRBV4-2	-	-	TRBJ1-5	CASSQSPGSNQPQHF	TGTGCCAGCAGCCAATCCCCCGGGAGCAATCAGCCCCAGCATTTT
14	TRBV18	-	-	TRBJ1-1	CASSPPGGGTEAFF	TGTGCCAGCTCACCACCGGGTGGGGGCACTGAAGCTTTCTTT
14	TRBV27	-	-	TRBJ1-2	CASSWSRGNYGYTF	TGTGCCAGCAGTTGGAGTAGGGGCAACTATGGCTACACCTTC
17	TRBV4-2	-	-	TRBJ1-1	CASSPMGAGPGDTEAFF	TGTGCCAGCAGCCCCATGGGGGCGGGACCCGGGGACACTGAAGCTTTCTTT
14	TRBV18	-	-	TRBJ2-7	CASSPFWSSYEQYF	TGTGCCAGCTCACCATTCTGGAGCTCCTACGAGCAGTACTTC
11	TRBV28	-	-	TRBJ2-3	CASAGTDTQYF	TGTGCCAGCGCGGGCACAGATACGCAGTATTTT
16	TRBV6-5	TRBD1	-	TRBJ2-6	CASSWAGGRGANVLTF	TGTGCCAGCAGTTGGGCAGGGGGCCGTGGGGCCAACGTCCTGACTTTC
14	TRBV2	-	-	TRBJ1-5	CASSEQGEGQPQHF	TGTGCCAGCAGTGAACAAGGGGAGGGTCAGCCCCAGCATTTT
16	TRBV19	-	once	TRBJ1-3	CASSWPPGPSGNTIYF	TGTGCCAGTAGCTGGCCCCCGGGACCCTCTGGAAACACCATATATTTT
13	TRBV7-3	TRBD1	-	TRBJ1-1	CASSPGTDTEAFF	TGTGCCAGCAGCCCTGGGACAGACACTGAAGCTTTCTTT
14	TRBV3-1/TRBV3-2	-	-	TRBJ1-2	CASRPPRLNYGYTF	TGTGCCAGCCGCCCCCCCCGCCTTAACTATGGCTACACCTTC
13	TRBV6-2/TRBV6-3	-	-	TRBJ1-6	CASSPVQDSPLHF	TGTGCCAGCAGTCCCGTTCAGGATTCACCCCTCCACTTT
18	TRBV24-1	TRBD2	-	TRBJ2-1	CATSDAPGLAGVYNEQFF	TGTGCCACCAGTGATGCACCGGGACTAGCGGGAGTCTACAATGAGCAGTTCTTC
15	TRBV4-1	-	-	TRBJ1-5	CASSQAVPGDQPQHF	TGCGCCAGCAGCCAAGCGGTACCAGGTGATCAGCCCCAGCATTTT
16	TRBV7-9	-	-	TRBJ2-1	CASSSQAANRYNEQFF	TGTGCCAGCAGCTCCCAAGCGGCAAACAGGTACAATGAGCAGTTCTTC
15	TRBV5-1	-	-	TRBJ2-5	CASSLVVGGRETQYF	TGCGCCAGCAGCTTGGTGGTCGGGGGCCGAGAGACCCAGTACTTC
14	TRBV3-1/TRBV3-2	TRBD2	-	TRBJ2-3	CASSLSGRKDTQYF	TGTGCCAGCAGCCTTAGCGGGAGGAAAGATACGCAGTATTTT
14	TRBV5-6	TRBD1	-	TRBJ1-2	CASSLIGQGYGYTF	TGTGCCAGCAGCTTAATAGGACAGGGCTATGGCTACACCTTC
13	TRBV7-9	-	-	TRBJ1-2	CASSHPGEGGYTF	TGTGCCAGCAGCCATCCAGGGGAGGGTGGCTACACCTTC
15	TRBV5-1	TRBD2	-	TRBJ2-1	CASSLSASGGDEQFF	TGCGCCAGCAGCTTGTCGGCTAGCGGGGGCGATGAGCAGTTCTTC
16	TRBV23-1	-	-	TRBJ1-3	CASSQSGGPSGNTIYF	TGCGCCAGCAGTCAATCGGGCGGTCCCTCTGGAAACACCATATATTTT
17	TRBV5-5	TRBD1	-	TRBJ2-5	CASSVVGQGPSQETQYF	TGTGCCAGCAGCGTGGTGGGACAGGGGCCCTCCCAAGAGACCCAGTACTTC
15	TRBV4-2	TRBD1	-	TRBJ1-5	CASSQGDSTNQPQHF	TGTGCCAGCAGCCAAGGGGACAGCACCAATCAGCCCCAGCATTTT
14	TRBV4-2	-	-	TRBJ1-2	CASSQEARGGGYTF	TGTGCCAGCAGCCAAGAAGCAAGGGGAGGCGGCTACACCTTC
15	TRBV4-2	-	-	TRBJ2-3	CASSQEVLSTDTQYF	TGTGCCAGCAGCCAAGAGGTCCTCAGCACAGATACGCAGTATTTT
16	TRBV6-2/TRBV6-3	TRBD2	-	TRBJ2-3	CASSSGLAGRTDTQYF	TGTGCCAGCAGTTCGGGACTAGCGGGGAGGACAGATACGCAGTATTTT